This T cell receptor (beta chain) was captured in a study of T cells in Graves' hyperthyroidism and ophthalmopathy (dated 2019 in TCRdb). As for the study more broadly: Peripheral blood samples were taken at the time of initial diagnosis, prior to any treatment. To identify distinguishing TCR V-J signatures, a discovery cohort of 95 to 100 patients was used, comprising 43 with Graves' ophthalmopathy and 57 with stable Graves' hyperthyroidism. Prospective prediction of ophthalmopathy was tested in an independent validation cohort of under 20 hyperthyroidism patients and 17 patients who later progressed to ophthalmopathy. The 100 or so discovery patients were divided at random into training and test sets in a 7:3 ratio. The study also compared thyroid tissue and blood T-cell repertoires from a handful of Graves' hyperthyroidism patients. Following sampling, methimazole starting at 30 mg daily was given to hyperthyroidism patients, and high-dose intravenous methylprednisolone was given to ophthalmopathy patients. The paper describes TCR Vbeta CDR3 sequencing of about 140 peripheral blood samples, made up of 43 ophthalmopathy patients, around 78 hyperthyroidism patients and 17 progressor patients.

Study-wide conclusions, independent of this receptor: Most expanded thyroid clonotypes (frequency above 0.001) were also detected in blood, suggesting blood repertoires may reflect thyroid immune responses. No statistical method was used to fix the sample size in advance, and group allocation was not hidden from the investigators. In cross-validation, a model built on a 13 V-J signature told ophthalmopathy apart from stable hyperthyroidism with over 85% sensitivity and about 81% specificity, and in testing the same model reached 80%/75%. In validation, progression to ophthalmopathy was predicted by the model with 65% to 71% sensitivity and roughly 76% specificity, a median of approximately 6.5 months before onset.

Amplification of TCR beta CDR3 regions was carried out from RNA transcripts. The first round of RT-PCR for the TCR CDR3 was performed with the HTBI primer set and the Qiagen OneStep RT-PCR kit. A second multiplex PCR round built the libraries, followed by size selection and purification. Libraries were sequenced paired-end with 100 bp reads on an Illumina HiSeq2000. The study's own analysis went as follows. SOAPnuke was used to process the raw data, throwing out any read that contained adapters or uncalled bases, had a mean Phred below 15, or lacked an exact constant-primer or identifier match. COPE v1.2.5 was used to merge the high-quality paired reads, and each unique nucleotide sequence was defined as a clonotype. MiTCR v1.1 was used to align clonotypes to the IMGT TRBV, TRBD and TRBJ reference segments. Only V-J combinations with frequency above 0.0001, covering 99.2% of repertoires, were analysed. A TCS score was defined as the ratio between F50 (clonal expansion) and ExV (chaos), using BLOSUM62-based TCRdist between CDR3 peptides within each V-J. Welch's t-statistics and random forest reduced around 550 V-J features to 10 to 15, which were used in a naive Bayes classifier (R e1071). In-frame beta chains were kept once TCRdb had trimmed the public reads at Q25 with fastp and called clones with MiXCR. CDR3 protein duplicates are merged, each entry listing the most common genes and DNA. None of the V and J calls come from the authors' own analysis; TCRdb made them. The sample table holds about 370,000 distinct CDR3 sequences, of which around 15% were seen once. The ten most abundant clones make up roughly a fifth of the sample.

The CDR3 runs 16 residues from the cysteine to the phenylalanine. Of the read, only the CDR3 DNA is kept; its 48 bases are in frame from base 1. Here V drops 4 bases and J drops 4 bases, and the junction holds 10 bases not matched to any gene. This clonotype was counted at least ten times. Its binding antigen is unknown. Per-base qualities were not stored, and no clone one base away is much larger. Moderately to severely active disease, a Clinical Activity Score of at least 3, a NOSPECS grade of at least 4, and a duration under 3 months were present in ophthalmopathy patients. Exclusion was applied to patients with uncontrolled infections, other autoimmune diseases, pregnancy or lactation. Diagnoses relied on clinical symptoms, serum thyroxine and TRAb, thyroid ultrasound and orbital computed tomography. PBMCs were separated from around 9.1 ml of fresh peripheral blood using Ficoll-Paque density gradient centrifugation. Total RNA was extracted using Trizol reagent, and RNA quality was assessed on an Agilent 2100 Bioanalyzer.

The sequence is built from TRBV12-3 or TRBV12-4 and TRBJ2-1, with 7 bases in between that match TRBD2. The clonotype originates from a woman aged 60-75 years with Graves' ophthalmopathy. The specimen sequenced was blood. The CDR3: CASSSRASGLYNEQFF. The nucleotide sequence reads as follows: TGTGCCAGCAGTTCTAGGGCTAGCGGCCTGTACAATGAGCAGTTCTTC.